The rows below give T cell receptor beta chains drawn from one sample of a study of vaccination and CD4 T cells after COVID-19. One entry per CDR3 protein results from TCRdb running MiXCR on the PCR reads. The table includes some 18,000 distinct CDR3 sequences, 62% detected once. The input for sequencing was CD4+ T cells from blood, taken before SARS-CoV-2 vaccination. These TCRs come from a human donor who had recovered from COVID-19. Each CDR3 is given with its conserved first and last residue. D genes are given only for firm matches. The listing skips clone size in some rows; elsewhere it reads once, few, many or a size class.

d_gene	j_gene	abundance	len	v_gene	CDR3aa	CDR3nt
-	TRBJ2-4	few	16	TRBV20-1	CSARDLGGLAKNIQYF	TGCAGTGCTAGAGATTTAGGGGGATTGGCCAAAAACATTCAGTACTTC
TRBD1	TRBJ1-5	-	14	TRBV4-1	CASSQDLTGRPQHF	TGCGCCAGCAGCCAAGATCTGACAGGGAGGCCCCAGCATTTT
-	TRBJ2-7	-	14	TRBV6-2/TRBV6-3	CASSYRWGSYEQYF	TGTGCCAGCAGTTATCGATGGGGCTCCTACGAGCAGTACTTC
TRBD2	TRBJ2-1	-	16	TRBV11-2	CASSQIRGGTKDEQFF	TGTGCCAGCAGCCAGATACGTGGCGGGACTAAGGATGAGCAGTTCTTC
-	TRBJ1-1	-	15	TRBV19	CASSWDADLNTEAFF	TGTGCCAGTAGCTGGGACGCGGACTTGAACACTGAAGCTTTCTTT
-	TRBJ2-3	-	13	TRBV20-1	CSARRGSTDTQYF	TGCAGTGCTAGAAGGGGTAGCACAGATACGCAGTATTTT
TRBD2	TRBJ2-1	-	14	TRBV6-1	CASRSGVGYNEQFF	TGTGCCAGCAGAAGCGGGGTTGGCTACAATGAGCAGTTCTTC
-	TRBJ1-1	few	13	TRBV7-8	CASSRRGQAEAFF	TGTGCCAGCAGTAGGCGAGGCCAGGCGGAAGCTTTCTTT
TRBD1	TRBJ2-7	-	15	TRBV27	CATGAAGQGVHEQYF	TGTGCCACGGGGGCGGCGGGACAGGGCGTCCACGAGCAGTACTTC
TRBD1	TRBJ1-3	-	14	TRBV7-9	CASSWDSSGNTIYF	TGTGCCAGCAGCTGGGACAGTTCTGGAAACACCATATATTTT
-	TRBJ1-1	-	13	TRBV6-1	CASRITANTEAFF	TGTGCCAGCAGAATAACAGCGAACACTGAAGCTTTCTTT
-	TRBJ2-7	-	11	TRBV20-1	CSARSGGEQYF	TGCAGTGCTCGCTCAGGAGGCGAGCAGTACTTC
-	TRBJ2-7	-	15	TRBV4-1	CASRNPGAGVWEQYF	TGCGCCAGCAGAAATCCGGGGGCGGGAGTGTGGGAGCAGTACTTC
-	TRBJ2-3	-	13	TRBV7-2	CASSLGTLDTQYF	TGTGCCAGCAGCTTAGGGACCTTGGATACGCAGTATTTT
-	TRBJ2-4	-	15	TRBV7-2	CASSPADTGQNIQYF	TGTGCCAGCAGCCCCGCCGACACGGGCCAAAACATTCAGTACTTC
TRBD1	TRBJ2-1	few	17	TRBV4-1	CASSLFAGQGVNNEQFF	TGCGCCAGCAGCCTTTTTGCCGGACAGGGGGTGAACAATGAGCAGTTCTTC
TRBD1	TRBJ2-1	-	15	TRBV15	CATSRGGYGYNEQFF	TGTGCCACCAGCCGAGGGGGCTACGGCTACAATGAGCAGTTCTTC
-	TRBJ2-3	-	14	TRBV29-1	CSVGLGGLTDTQYF	TGCAGCGTTGGGTTGGGGGGGCTTACAGATACGCAGTATTTT
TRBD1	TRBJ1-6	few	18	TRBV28	CASSLTYPRTGYNSPLHF	TGTGCCAGCAGCCTTACTTACCCCCGGACAGGGTATAACTCACCCCTCCACTTT
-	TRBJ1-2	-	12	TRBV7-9	CASSKGLVGYTF	TGTGCCAGCAGCAAAGGACTGGTTGGCTACACCTTC
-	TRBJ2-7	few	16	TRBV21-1	CASSGRRARDRHEQYF	TGTGCCAGCAGCGGAAGACGGGCCAGGGATCGTCACGAGCAGTACTTC
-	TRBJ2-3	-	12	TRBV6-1	CASSRSQGTQYF	TGTGCCAGCAGCCGATCCCAGGGTACGCAGTATTTT